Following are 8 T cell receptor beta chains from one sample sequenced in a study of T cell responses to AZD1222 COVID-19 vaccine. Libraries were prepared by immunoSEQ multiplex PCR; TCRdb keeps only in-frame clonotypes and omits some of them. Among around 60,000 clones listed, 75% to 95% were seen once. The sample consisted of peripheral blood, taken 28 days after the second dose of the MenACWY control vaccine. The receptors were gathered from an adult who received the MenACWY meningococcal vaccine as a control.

CDR3 loop: CASSLDRLRNEQFF. The CDR3, as DNA: TGTGCCAGCAGCCTCGACAGGCTGAGGAATGAGCAGTTCTTC. The genes are TRBV5-6 and TRBJ2-1, with a tentative D call TRBD1 (6 bases). V lost 4 bases, J lost 7 bases, and 15 bases lay in between. Looked up from germline, CDR1 is SGHDT and CDR2 is YYEEEE. The CDR3 runs to 14 residues.

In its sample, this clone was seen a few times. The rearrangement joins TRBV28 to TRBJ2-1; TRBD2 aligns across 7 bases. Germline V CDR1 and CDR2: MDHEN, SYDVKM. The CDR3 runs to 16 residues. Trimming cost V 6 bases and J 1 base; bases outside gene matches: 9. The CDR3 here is CASRGSSGLSYNEQFF. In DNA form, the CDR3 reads TGTGCCAGCAGGGGCTCTAGCGGCCTTTCCTACAATGAGCAGTTCTTC.

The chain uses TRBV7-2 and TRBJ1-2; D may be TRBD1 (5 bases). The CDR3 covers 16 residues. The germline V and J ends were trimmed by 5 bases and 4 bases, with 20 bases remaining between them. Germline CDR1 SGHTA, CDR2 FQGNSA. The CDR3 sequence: CASSPVAGQTSYGYTF. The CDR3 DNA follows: TGTGCCAGCAGCCCTGTGGCGGGGCAGACGTCCTATGGCTACACCTTC.

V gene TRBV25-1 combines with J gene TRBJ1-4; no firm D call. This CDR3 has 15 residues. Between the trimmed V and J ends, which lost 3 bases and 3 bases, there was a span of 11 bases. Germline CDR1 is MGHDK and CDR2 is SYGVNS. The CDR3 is CASSEYRAANEKLFF. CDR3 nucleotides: TGTGCCAGCAGTGAGTACCGGGCGGCTAATGAAAAACTGTTTTTT.

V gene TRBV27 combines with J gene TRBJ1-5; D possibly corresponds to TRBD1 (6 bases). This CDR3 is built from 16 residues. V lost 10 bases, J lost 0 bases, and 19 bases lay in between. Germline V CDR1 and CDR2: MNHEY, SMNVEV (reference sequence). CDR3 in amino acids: CATAARGIYSNQPQHF. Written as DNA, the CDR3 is TGTGCCACGGCGGCGAGGGGGATCTATAGCAATCAGCCCCAGCATTTT.

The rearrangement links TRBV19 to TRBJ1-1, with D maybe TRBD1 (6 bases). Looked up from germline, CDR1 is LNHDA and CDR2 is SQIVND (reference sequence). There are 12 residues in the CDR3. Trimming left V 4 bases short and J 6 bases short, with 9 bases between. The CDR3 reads CASSTRQAEAFF. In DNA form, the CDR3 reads TGTGCCAGTAGTACACGACAGGCTGAAGCTTTCTTT.

The CDR3 reads CASRYRGPNSPLHF. CDR3 nucleotides: TGTGCCAGCCGATACAGGGGCCCGAATTCACCCCTCCACTTT. The V gene is TRBV27, the J gene TRBJ1-6, with 7 bases aligning to TRBD1. The germline V gene encodes CDR1 MNHEY and CDR2 SMNVEV (reference sequence). The V and J ends lost 8 bases and 7 bases, in that order; junction bases with no gene match: 8. CDR3 length: 14 residues.

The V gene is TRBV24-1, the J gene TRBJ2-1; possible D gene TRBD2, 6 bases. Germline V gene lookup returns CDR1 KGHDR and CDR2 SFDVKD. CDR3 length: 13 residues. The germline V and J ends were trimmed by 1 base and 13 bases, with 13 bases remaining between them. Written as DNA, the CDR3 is TGTGCCACCAGTGATTTCGGGGGAGTGCGTCAGTTCTTC. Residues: CATSDFGGVRQFF.